Below, 27 T cell receptor beta chains from the same sample are listed, as sequenced in a study of blood T cell repertoires in COVID-19. Sequencing used immunoSEQ multiplex PCR; TCRdb keeps in-frame clones, though not all of them. The sample yields 400,000 to 550,000 clones, 70% to 90% seen once. The sequencing sample was made of PBMCs or T cells enriched from blood (not recorded which). The receptors derive from a woman under 30 with acute COVID-19.

This chain connects TRBV27 to TRBJ1-2; D is unclear. Germline-derived CDR1 and CDR2 are MNHEY and SMNVEV (reference sequence). The CDR3 extends over 15 amino acids. The V end lost 4 bases, the J end lost 1 base, and 13 bases lay between the germline ends. The CDR3 sequence is CASSSGQSFNYGYTF. The CDR3 nucleotides read TGTGCCAGCAGTTCGGGTCAGAGCTTTAACTATGGCTACACCTTC.

The chain has TRBV5-8 and TRBJ1-1; D is ambiguous. The CDR3 consists of 15 residues. V lost 0 bases and J lost 5, with 14 bases in between. Looked up from germline, CDR1 is SGHTS and CDR2 is YDEGEE. The DNA for the CDR3 is TGTGCCAGCAGCTTGGAAGGCAGGTCGGGGACTGAAGCTTTCTTT. This gives the protein CASSLEGRSGTEAFF.

The rearrangement links TRBV4-1 to TRBJ2-7; no reliable D call. The CDR3 runs to 14 residues. Deletions cut 0 bases from V and 2 bases from J, with 8 bases between. CDR1 and CDR2 (germline): MGHRA, YSYEKL. The CDR3 reads CASSQDNGAYEQYF. CDR3 nucleotides: TGCGCCAGCAGCCAAGATAACGGAGCCTACGAGCAGTACTTC.

This chain connects TRBV27 to TRBJ1-2; 7 bases align to TRBD1. The CDR3 totals 15 residues. The germline CDR1 and CDR2 sequences are MNHEY and SMNVEV (reference sequence). V lost 5 bases to trimming and J lost 7 bases; unmatched junction nucleotides: 13. The CDR3 spells CASSPHINDRAGYTF. CDR3 sequence (DNA): TGTGCCAGCAGTCCTCATATCAACGACAGGGCTGGCTACACCTTC.

The rearrangement uses TRBV18 and TRBJ2-7; 10 positions agree with TRBD1. Per the germline V gene, CDR1 is KGHSH and CDR2 is LQKENI. V lost 0 bases and J lost 2; bases outside the gene matches: 1. The CDR3 spans 15 residues. The DNA of the CDR3 is TGTGCCAGCTCACCACCGGGACAGGGGCCCTACGAGCAGTACTTC. This sequence encodes CASSPPGQGPYEQYF.

This clone was found a few times. The rearrangement links TRBV6-5 to TRBJ1-1, with 8 bases lining up with TRBD1. This CDR3 is built from 15 residues. Germline V CDR1 and CDR2: MNHEY, SVGAGI. Losses at the gene ends were 7 bases for V and 5 bases for J; bases not matched to a gene: 12. This CDR3 is CASTLSRTGRTEAFF. In nucleotides, the CDR3 is TGTGCCAGCACTCTCTCAAGGACAGGGCGGACTGAAGCTTTCTTT.

The rearrangement links TRBV5-4 to TRBJ2-1; D perhaps matches TRBD1 (8 bases). Trimming took 1 base from V and 9 from J, leaving 20 bases between them. This CDR3 is built from 16 residues. In germline, CDR1 is SGHNT, CDR2 YYREEE (reference sequence). The CDR3 sequence: CASSLSPAGGGSEQFF. CDR3 sequence (DNA): TGTGCCAGCAGCTTGTCCCCCGCAGGGGGCGGGAGTGAGCAGTTCTTC.

This clone appeared a single time. The genes are TRBV9 and TRBJ2-7; D may be TRBD2 (6 bases). The CDR3 totals 14 residues. Germline-derived CDR1 and CDR2 are SGDLS and YYNGEE. V lost 3 bases to trimming and J lost 1 base, with 11 bases between them. The CDR3 loop is CASSAGTSSYEQYF. The CDR3 DNA is TGTGCCAGCAGCGCTGGGACTTCATCCTACGAGCAGTACTTC.

V usage is TRBV13 and J usage is TRBJ1-2; TRBD1 matches 9 bases. J was trimmed by 7 bases and V by 3 bases; bases with no gene match: 6. This CDR3 is built from 14 residues. Germline V gene lookup returns CDR1 PRHDT and CDR2 FYEKMQ (reference sequence). In DNA, the CDR3 is TGTGCCAGCAGCTTGGGGACAGGGATTAGTGGCTACACCTTC. Its translation is CASSLGTGISGYTF.

The V and J genes are TRBV5-5 and TRBJ1-2; possible D gene TRBD1, 5 bases. Germline V gene data show CDR1 as SGHKS and CDR2 as YYEKEE (reference sequence). Trimming stripped 4 bases from V and 2 bases from J, with 9 bases between. The CDR3 length is 13 residues. CDR3 sequence reads: CASSRGGNYGYTF. CDR3 bases: TGTGCCAGCAGCCGTGGGGGGAACTATGGCTACACCTTC.

This chain uses TRBV13 with TRBJ1-3; TRBD1 agrees at 9 bases. The V segment lost 5 bases and the J segment 4 bases; nucleotides outside the gene matches: 12. Germline CDR1 and CDR2: PRHDT and FYEKMQ (reference sequence). The CDR3 loop spans 17 amino acids. This CDR3 is CASSVSGTGLGGNTIYF. CDR3 DNA sequence: TGTGCCAGCAGCGTCTCCGGGACAGGGCTGGGAGGAAACACCATATATTTT.

This chain links TRBV27 with TRBJ1-1; no reliable D call. V lost 3 bases and J 1 base, leaving 6 bases between the germline ends. This CDR3 is 13 amino acids long. Germline CDR1 MNHEY, CDR2 SMNVEV (reference sequence). The CDR3 here is CASSLVGNTEAFF. The CDR3 region has the DNA TGTGCCAGCAGTTTGGTCGGGAACACTGAAGCTTTCTTT.

For the CDR3, the DNA is TGCGCCAGCAGCCCCACCGACAGGGGGCGGTCTGAAGCTTTCTTT. The encoded protein is CASSPTDRGRSEAFF. The V call is TRBV4-1, the J call TRBJ1-1; TRBD1 matches 10 bases. CDR1 and CDR2 from the germline V gene are MGHRA and YSYEKL. This CDR3 is 15 amino acids long. The trim removed 4 bases at V and 6 bases at J, leaving 8 bases unmatched.

Comments on this clone: Additional DNA sequences in this sample encode the identical CDR3. The rearrangement joins TRBV12-3 or TRBV12-4 to TRBJ1-5; TRBD1 agrees at 7 bases. The junction had 3 bases not matched to a gene; V was cut back by 3 bases and J by 7 bases. This CDR3 spans 13 amino acids. CDR3 loop: CASSFGRGQPQHF. In nucleotides, the CDR3 is TGTGCCAGCAGTTTTGGCAGGGGGCAGCCCCAGCATTTT.

The chain has TRBV7-2 and TRBJ2-2; D unclear. The V gene's germline CDR1 is SGHTA and CDR2 FQGNSA. The CDR3 is 14 residues long. V was cut by 3 bases and J by 1 base, with 6 bases left in between. Here the CDR3 reads CASSFNRNTGELFF. DNA for the CDR3: TGTGCCAGCAGCTTTAACAGGAACACCGGGGAGCTGTTTTTT.

This clone has just one count. The rearrangement uses TRBV20-1 and TRBJ2-5, with 7 positions matching TRBD1. The CDR3 covers 12 residues. Germline loops: CDR1 DFQATT, CDR2 SNEGSKA (reference sequence). The J segment lost 6 bases and the V segment lost 3 bases, leaving 4 bases of the junction unmatched. The CDR3 is CSASSGGQTQYF. CDR3 nucleotides: TGCAGTGCTAGTTCAGGGGGACAGACCCAGTACTTC.

The J gene is TRBJ2-2, the V gene TRBV7-2; D gene uncertain. Germline values: CDR1 SGHTA, CDR2 FQGNSA. This CDR3 has 15 amino acids. V lost 2 bases, J lost 6 bases, and 13 bases lay in between. For the CDR3, the DNA is TGTGCCAGCAGCTTACAACAAAATGCAGCCGGGGAGCTGTTTTTT. Its protein is CASSLQQNAAGELFF.

This chain uses TRBV6-5 with TRBJ1-4; maybe TRBD1 (5 bases). The CDR3 consists of 15 residues. V lost 5 bases and J 5 bases, leaving 15 bases between the germline ends. Germline CDR1 reads MNHEY; CDR2 reads SVGAGI. The CDR3 DNA follows: TGTGCCAGCAGTCCTACGGGAGGGGTAAATGAAAAACTGTTTTTT. Its protein is CASSPTGGVNEKLFF.

The gene calls are TRBV14 and TRBJ1-4; the D gene is possibly TRBD1 (5 bases). V was clipped by 1 base and J by 8 bases, with 17 bases between them. This CDR3 region has 16 residues. The germline V gene encodes CDR1 SGHDN and CDR2 FVKESK. In DNA, the CDR3 is TGTGCCAGCAGCCAAGGGAGGGGTACCAAGTGGGAAAAACTGTTTTTT. Amino acids: CASSQGRGTKWEKLFF.

The chain carries TRBV4-1 and TRBJ1-5, with 11 bases identical to TRBD1. The CDR3 contains 16 residues. From germline, CDR1 is MGHRA and CDR2 YSYEKL. Germline trimming cut 3 bases from V and 2 bases from J; bases unmatched to any gene: 3. DNA of the CDR3: TGCGCCAGCAGCCAGCCGGGACAGGGGGGCAATCAGCCCCAGCATTTT. Its protein product is CASSQPGQGGNQPQHF.

This clone showed up just a few times. The chain links TRBV7-2 to TRBJ2-7, with D hard to call. The CDR3 totals 12 residues. V was trimmed by 2 bases and J by 0 bases, leaving 2 bases between them. In germline, CDR1 is SGHTA, CDR2 FQGNSA. The CDR3 bases are TGTGCCAGCAGCTTACACTCCTACGAGCAGTACTTC. Protein product: CASSLHSYEQYF.

This clone was recorded only once. At the DNA level, this CDR3 is encoded by other sequences in the same sample as well. The chain has TRBV28 and TRBJ1-5; D is unclear. The CDR3 loop spans 12 amino acids. Germline CDR1 is MDHEN and CDR2 is SYDVKM. The V end lost 6 bases, the J end lost 4 bases, and 7 bases lay between the germline ends. DNA of the CDR3: TGTGCCAGCAGACAGAGTAATCAGCCCCAGCATTTT. It is translated as CASRQSNQPQHF.

The rearrangement links TRBV11-2 to TRBJ2-1; TRBD1 might be the D (5 bases). There are 14 residues in the CDR3. Germline loops: CDR1 SGHAT, CDR2 FQNNGV. V lost 0 bases to trimming and J lost 6 bases, with 9 bases between them. This chain's CDR3 is CASSLDAGINEQFF. CDR3 DNA: TGTGCCAGCAGCTTAGATGCAGGGATCAATGAGCAGTTCTTC.

V is TRBV7-2 and J is TRBJ2-7; TRBD2 agrees at 7 bases. Germline V lookup: CDR1 SGHTA, CDR2 FQGNSA. The CDR3 runs to 14 residues. After removal of 1 base from V and 3 bases from J, the junction contained 3 bases not matched to a gene. The DNA of the CDR3 is TGTGCCAGCAGCTTAGACGCTAGCGGCTACGAGCAGTACTTC. It encodes CASSLDASGYEQYF.

The chain combines TRBV3-1 (or the pseudogene TRBV3-2) with TRBJ2-1; 9 bases fit TRBD1. This CDR3 has 13 amino acids. The junction had 2 bases not matched to a gene; V was cut back by 3 bases and J by 8 bases. CDR1 is LGHDT, CDR2 YNNKEL, per germline (reference sequence). DNA for the CDR3: TGTGCCAGCAGCCAGGGACAGGGCTATGAGCAGTTCTTC. Its protein product is CASSQGQGYEQFF.

This chain uses TRBV19 with TRBJ1-5; D perhaps matches TRBD1 (6 bases). The CDR3 extends over 15 amino acids. CDR1 is LNHDA, CDR2 SQIVND, per germline (reference sequence). V gave up 6 bases and J gave up 0 bases, with 12 bases separating them. The CDR3 region has the DNA TGTGCCAGTAGGGACAGCGCGTATAGCAATCAGCCCCAGCATTTT. It translates to CASRDSAYSNQPQHF.

This chain joins TRBV3-1 (or the pseudogene TRBV3-2) and TRBJ1-1; D is unclear. Germline V gene sequence: CDR1 LGHDT, CDR2 YNNKEL (reference sequence). V was trimmed by 4 bases and J by 3 bases, leaving 12 bases between them. This CDR3 region has 14 residues. CDR3 sequence: CASSPHRRYTEAFF. DNA for the CDR3: TGTGCCAGCAGCCCCCATCGTCGGTACACTGAAGCTTTCTTT.